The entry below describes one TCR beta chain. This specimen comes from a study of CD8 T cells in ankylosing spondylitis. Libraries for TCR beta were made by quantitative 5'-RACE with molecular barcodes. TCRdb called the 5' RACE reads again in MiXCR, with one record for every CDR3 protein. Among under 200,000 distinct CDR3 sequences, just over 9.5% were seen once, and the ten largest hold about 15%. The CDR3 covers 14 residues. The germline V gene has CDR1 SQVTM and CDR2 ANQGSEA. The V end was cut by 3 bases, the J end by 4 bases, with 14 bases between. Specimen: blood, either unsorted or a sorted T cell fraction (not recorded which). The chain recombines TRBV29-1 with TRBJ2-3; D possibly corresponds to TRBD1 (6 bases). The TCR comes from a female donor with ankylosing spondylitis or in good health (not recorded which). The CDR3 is CSVEAGAIADTQYF. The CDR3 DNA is TGCAGCGTTGAGGCAGGGGCTATAGCAGATACGCAGTATTTT.